The 25 T cell receptor beta chains reported below all come from one sample, sequenced in a study of blood T cells in healthy people across ages. A sample-barcoded 5' primer and a J-beta primer mix were used in a second PCR of roughly 7 to 11 cycles. Each CDR3 protein gets one entry after TCRdb re-called the 5' RACE reads with MiXCR. Among fewer than 700,000 distinct CDR3 sequences, 47% were seen once, and the ten largest hold approximately 25%. Sequences were obtained from blood. These receptors were obtained from a man aged 80 or over in good health.

The V and J genes are TRBV9 and TRBJ1-5; 8 bases map to TRBD1. This CDR3 spans 13 amino acids. Losses at the gene ends were 8 bases for V and 8 bases for J; bases not matched to a gene: 9. Germline V gives CDR1 SGDLS, CDR2 YYNGEE. The CDR3 DNA is TGTGCCAGAGGACAGGGTAAGAGAGAGCCCCAGCATTTT. Translated: CARGQGKREPQHF. The whole variable domain, remainder taken from reference TRBV9 and TRBJ1-5, is DSGVTQTPKHLITATGQRVTLRCSPRSGDLSVYWYQQSLDQGLQFLIQYYNGEERAKGNILERFSAQQFPDLHSELNLSSLELGDSALYFCARGQGKREPQHFGDGTRLSIL.

This chain joins TRBV29-1 and TRBJ2-1, with D uncertain. From germline, CDR1 is SQVTM and CDR2 ANQGSEA. Deletions cut 1 base from V and 4 bases from J, with 11 bases between. The CDR3 is 14 residues long. Here the CDR3 DNA reads TGCAGCGTTGAAGTAATTTCCCCTTACAATGAGCAGTTCTTC. Its translation is CSVEVISPYNEQFF.

The rearrangement uses TRBV25-1 and TRBJ2-1, with 10 bases lining up with TRBD2. Germline CDR1 and CDR2: MGHDK and SYGVNS. The CDR3 consists of 15 residues. The J segment lost 7 bases and the V segment lost 5 bases, leaving 8 bases of the junction unmatched. CDR3: CASSHGLAAGNEQFF. The CDR3 coding sequence is TGTGCCAGCAGTCACGGACTAGCGGCTGGGAATGAGCAGTTCTTC.

This chain uses TRBV7-9 with TRBJ2-1; 10 bases fit TRBD2. The junction had 14 bases not matched to a gene; V was cut back by 5 bases and J by 10 bases. There are 16 residues in the CDR3. The V gene's germline CDR1 is SEHNR and CDR2 FQNEAQ (reference sequence). The CDR3 reads CASSALSGRPPAEQFF. CDR3 nucleotides: TGTGCCAGCAGCGCCCTTAGCGGGAGGCCTCCAGCCGAGCAGTTCTTC.

This clonotype has only a few counts. This chain connects TRBV9 to TRBJ2-3; maybe TRBD2 (5 bases). Trimming cost V 2 bases and J 1 base, with 11 bases left between them. The CDR3 is 15 residues long. Germline V gene sequence: CDR1 SGDLS, CDR2 YYNGEE. The CDR3 spells CASSVTGDGTDTQYF. CDR3 in DNA: TGTGCCAGCAGCGTCACCGGGGATGGCACAGATACGCAGTATTTT. The full variable domain, with the rest looked up from reference TRBV9 and TRBJ2-3, is DSGVTQTPKHLITATGQRVTLRCSPRSGDLSVYWYQQSLDQGLQFLIQYYNGEERAKGNILERFSAQQFPDLHSELNLSSLELGDSALYFCASSVTGDGTDTQYFGPGTRLTVL.

This rearrangement joins TRBV3-1 to TRBJ2-3; D is undetermined. CDR1 and CDR2 from the germline V gene are LGHDT and YNNKEL (reference sequence). Trimming took 1 base from V and 7 from J, leaving 9 bases between them. The CDR3 runs to 13 residues. As DNA, the CDR3 is TGTGCCAGCAGCCAAGGTGGTCAGAATACGCAGTATTTT. Translation: CASSQGGQNTQYF.

The chain carries TRBV5-1 and TRBJ2-4; 7 bases map to TRBD1. The closer fit of TRBJ2-7 to the DNA end suggests the J call may be wrong. This CDR3 is built from 15 residues. The germline V gene has CDR1 SGHRS and CDR2 YFSETQ. The CDR3: CASSLRGPNSREQYF. The CDR3 DNA follows: TGCGCCAGCAGCTTGAGGGGGCCTAACTCTCGCGAGCAGTACTTC.

The chain uses TRBV7-3 and TRBJ2-2; 10 nucleotides line up with TRBD2. The CDR3 loop spans 16 amino acids. Germline lookup yields CDR1 SGHTA and CDR2 FQGTGA. V shed 1 base, J shed 7 bases, and the junction held 6 bases outside the gene matches. The chain's CDR3 is CASSLRLAGVGGELFF. The CDR3 nucleotides are TGTGCCAGCAGCTTAAGGCTAGCGGGAGTCGGCGGGGAGCTGTTTTTT.

The V gene is TRBV20-1, the J gene TRBJ2-5, with TRBD2 matching over 7 bases. The DNA end favors TRBJ2-7, so the J call may be wrong. Germline CDR1 is DFQATT and CDR2 is SNEGSKA (reference sequence). The CDR3 is 12 amino acids. The CDR3: CSARLAGHEQYF. CDR3 in DNA: TGCAGTGCTCGGTTAGCGGGCCACGAGCAGTACTTC.

The V call is TRBV11-2, the J call TRBJ2-4; tentatively, D is TRBD1 or TRBD2 (5 bases each). The CDR3 is 16 amino acids. Germline V CDR1 and CDR2: SGHAT, FQNNGV. The V and J ends lost 1 base and 1 base respectively, with 11 bases between them. The CDR3 DNA sequence: TGTGCCAGCAGCTTAGTTGGGGGTACGGCCAAAAACATTCAGTACTTC. Translating it yields CASSLVGGTAKNIQYF.

The J gene is TRBJ2-7, the V gene TRBV10-3; D is possibly TRBD2 (7 bases). The DNA end lines up better with TRBJ2-5; the J call may be wrong. Germline V gene data show CDR1 as ENHRY and CDR2 as SYGVKD. The CDR3 is 14 residues long. Here the CDR3 reads CAISAGGHQETQYF. As DNA, the CDR3 is TGTGCCATCAGCGCCGGGGGGCATCAAGAGACCCAGTACTTC.

The chain combines TRBV7-9 with TRBJ2-2; D is unclear. The CDR3 runs to 15 residues. The V and J ends lost 7 bases and 3 bases respectively, with 15 bases between them. Germline V gives CDR1 SEHNR, CDR2 FQNEAQ (reference sequence). The CDR3 DNA reads as TGTGCCAGCAACCAAAGTCCGACCCACACCGGGGAGCTGTTTTTT. Protein sequence: CASNQSPTHTGELFF.

This chain connects TRBV5-6 to TRBJ2-7, with D perhaps being TRBD1 or TRBD2 (5 bases each). CDR1 SGHDT and CDR2 YYEEEE come from the germline V gene. The CDR3 spans 15 residues. V was cut by 5 bases and J by 3 bases, with 18 bases left in between. The CDR3 sequence: CASRHRGPGGYEQYF. The CDR3 DNA reads TGTGCCAGCAGACATAGAGGGCCTGGGGGCTACGAGCAGTACTTC.

The CDR3 nucleotides are TGTGCCAGCAGTTACTCGCCCAGGGGGGGGAATCAGCCCCAGCATTTT. Encoded protein: CASSYSPRGGNQPQHF. The chain uses TRBV6-2 or TRBV6-3 and TRBJ1-5, with 7 nucleotides matching TRBD1. Germline assignment: CDR1 MNHEY and CDR2 SVGEGT. V lost 0 bases and J lost 4; bases outside the gene matches: 6. The CDR3 spans 16 residues.

The chain recombines TRBV20-1 with TRBJ1-4; D is uncertain. The CDR3 runs to 15 residues. From germline, CDR1 is DFQATT and CDR2 SNEGSKA (reference sequence). The V end lost 1 base, the J end lost 0 bases, and 9 bases lay between the germline ends. CDR3 bases: TGCAGTGCTAGAGGTCGACAAGCAACTAATGAAAAACTGTTTTTT. This translates into CSARGRQATNEKLFF.

This clonotype turned up a few times. The V gene is TRBV20-1, the J gene TRBJ2-1; the D gene is possibly TRBD2 (7 bases). The CDR3 runs to 15 residues. Germline values: CDR1 DFQATT, CDR2 SNEGSKA (reference sequence). V was shortened by 5 bases and J by 3 bases, with 17 bases between the two germline ends. The CDR3 reads CSARRGRGYYNEQFF. The CDR3 DNA reads TGCAGTGCTCGCCGTGGGAGGGGGTACTACAATGAGCAGTTCTTC.

A few counts support this clonotype. The chain has TRBV10-3 and TRBJ2-3; D is perhaps TRBD2 (6 bases). This CDR3 comprises 15 residues. Germline CDR1 is ENHRY and CDR2 is SYGVKD. Trimming removed 7 bases at V and 1 base at J, with 15 bases between. The DNA of the CDR3 is TGTGCCATCATGCGGAGGGCGGACGGCACAGATACGCAGTATTTT. Translating gives CAIMRRADGTDTQYF.

This chain links TRBV23-1 with TRBJ2-5, with D possibly matching TRBD1 (6 bases). TRBV23-1 is noted as an ORF with a role that remains uncertain. The CDR3 extends over 17 amino acids. V dropped 6 bases and J dropped 5 bases, with 25 bases sitting between them. CDR3 region: CASSPSFQGKREETQYF. DNA of the CDR3: TGCGCCAGCAGCCCCAGTTTCCAGGGGAAAAGGGAGGAGACCCAGTACTTC.

In nucleotides, the CDR3 is TGTGCCAGCAGACGAACGAATTCACCCCTCCACTTT. Its translation: CASRRTNSPLHF. This rearrangement joins TRBV25-1 to TRBJ1-6; D not certain. The CDR3 sequence is 12 residues long. V lost 6 bases to trimming and J lost 7 bases, with 7 bases between them. CDR1 is MGHDK, CDR2 SYGVNS, per germline.

This clonotype was detected only a few times. This chain joins TRBV27 and TRBJ2-7; a possible D gene is TRBD1 (6 bases). Germline CDR1 and CDR2: MNHEY and SMNVEV (reference sequence). This CDR3 spans 15 amino acids. Trimming removed 4 bases from V and 2 bases from J, with 15 bases in between. CDR3 nucleotide sequence: TGTGCCAGCAGTTACGCATACAGGGACCCCTACGAGCAGTACTTC. Its translation is CASSYAYRDPYEQYF.

In its sample, this clonotype was seen a few times. The chain employs TRBV24-1 and TRBJ2-1, with TRBD1 matching 7 bases. V dropped 11 bases and J dropped 2; count of bases not matched to a gene: 17. This CDR3 has 17 amino acids. Germline CDR1 is KGHDR and CDR2 is SFDVKD. The CDR3 sequence is CAREPPGTDETYNEQFF. The CDR3 DNA is TGTGCCAGAGAGCCGCCAGGGACAGACGAAACCTACAATGAGCAGTTCTTC.

A remark on this clonotype: The germline gene is not matched at one end of the junction; a read error may be the cause. The chain carries TRBV29-1 and TRBJ2-7; no firm D call. CDR3 length equals 12 residues. Germline values: CDR1 SQVTM, CDR2 ANQGSEA. The CDR3, as DNA: TGCAGCGTTGAAGTTTCCTCCAACGAGCAGTACTTC. Its protein product is CSVEVSSNEQYF.

This clonotype was counted a few times. This rearrangement joins TRBV7-3 to TRBJ2-5; 8 bases align to TRBD2. Unmatched junction bases numbered 4, after V lost 2 bases and J lost 5 bases. The CDR3 loop spans 14 amino acids. Germline V lookup: CDR1 SGHTA, CDR2 FQGTGA. CDR3 coding DNA: TGTGCCAGCAGCTTACAGGGACTAGGGGAGACCCAGTACTTC. Translating it yields CASSLQGLGETQYF.

This chain connects TRBV10-2 to TRBJ2-1, with TRBD2 matching 14 bases. Germline V gives CDR1 WSHSY, CDR2 SAAADI. Trimming removed 2 bases from V and 9 bases from J; junction bases left unmatched: 9. The CDR3 is 17 residues long. This CDR3 reads CASSENSGLAGAGEQFF. DNA of the CDR3: TGCGCCAGCAGTGAGAATTCGGGACTAGCGGGAGCCGGTGAGCAGTTCTTC.

In this sample, this clonotype turned up a few times. V gene TRBV12-3 or TRBV12-4 combines with J gene TRBJ2-4, with D maybe TRBD2 (6 bases). The J call may be incorrect, as the DNA end agrees better with TRBJ2-5. The CDR3 covers 16 residues. The chain's CDR3 is CASSTRWGDSQETQYF. DNA of the CDR3: TGTGCCAGCAGCACACGGTGGGGGGATTCCCAAGAGACCCAGTACTTC.